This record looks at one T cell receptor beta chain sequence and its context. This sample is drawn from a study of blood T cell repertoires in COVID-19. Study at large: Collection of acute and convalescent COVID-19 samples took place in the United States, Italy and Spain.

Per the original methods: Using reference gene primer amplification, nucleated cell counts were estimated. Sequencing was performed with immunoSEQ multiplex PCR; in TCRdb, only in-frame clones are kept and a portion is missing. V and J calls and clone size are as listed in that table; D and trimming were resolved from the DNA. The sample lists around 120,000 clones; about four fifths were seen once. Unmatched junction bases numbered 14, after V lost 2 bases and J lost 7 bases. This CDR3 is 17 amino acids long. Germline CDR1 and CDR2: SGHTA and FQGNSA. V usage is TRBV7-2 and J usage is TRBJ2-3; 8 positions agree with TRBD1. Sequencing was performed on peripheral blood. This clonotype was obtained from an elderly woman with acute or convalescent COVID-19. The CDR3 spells CASSLSWTGSGQNTQYF. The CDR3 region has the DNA TGTGCCAGCAGCTTAAGTTGGACAGGGAGCGGTCAAAATACGCAGTATTTT.